These 24 T cell receptor beta chains share one sample of origin, sequenced in a study of cytomegalovirus exposure and HLA in healthy donors. Use of 60 Vbeta and 13 Jbeta primers characterized the PCR. The table came from immunoSEQ multiplex PCR; TCRdb's copy has only in-frame clones and leaves some out. The top ten clones hold less than 15% of a sample with about 170,000 clones, 78% of them seen once. Sequenced sample: PBMCs. The receptors here all came from a woman aged 50 to 65 in good health and CMV-seropositive.

The genes are TRBV6-5 and TRBJ2-7, with 8 bases fitting TRBD2. Germline V gene data show CDR1 as MNHEY and CDR2 as SVGAGI. This CDR3 comprises 12 residues. Losses at the gene ends were 7 bases for V and 5 bases for J; bases not matched to a gene: 4. For the CDR3, the DNA is TGTGCCAGCAAGAGCGGGGGAGACGAGCAGTACTTC. Translation gives CASKSGGDEQYF.

This clone was detected once. The chain employs TRBV4-2 and TRBJ2-5, with 9 bases fitting TRBD2. Germline CDR1 LGHNA, CDR2 YNFKEQ. The CDR3 runs to 18 residues. Losses at the gene ends were 0 bases for V and 4 bases for J; bases not matched to a gene: 12. DNA of the CDR3: TGTGCCAGCAGCCAAGATAGTCCGGCGGGGGGGCCTACAGAGACCCAGTACTTC. This gives the protein CASSQDSPAGGPTETQYF.

A few counts support this clone. The J gene is TRBJ2-7, the V gene TRBV5-1; 7 bases line up with TRBD1. V was pared by 3 bases and J by 4 bases, with 7 bases of the junction left unmatched. The CDR3 sequence is 14 residues long. Looked up from germline, CDR1 is SGHRS and CDR2 is YFSETQ. The chain's CDR3 is CASSSQGLAYEQYF. The DNA of the CDR3 is TGCGCCAGCAGCTCACAGGGGCTAGCTTACGAGCAGTACTTC.

The chain recombines TRBV7-6 with TRBJ1-1; the D is unclear. Germline V gene sequence: CDR1 SGHVS, CDR2 FNYEAQ. This CDR3 comprises 13 residues. V was pared by 1 base and J by 4 bases, with 7 bases between. CDR3 sequence: CASSLGEATEAFF. In nucleotides, the CDR3 is TGTGCCAGCAGCTTAGGTGAGGCCACTGAAGCTTTCTTT.

V and J are TRBV5-1 and TRBJ1-1; perhaps TRBD1 as D (6 bases). Trimming took off 4 bases at V and 1 base at J, with 20 bases between the two ends. CDR3 length: 17 amino acids. Per germline, CDR1 SGHRS and CDR2 YFSETQ. CDR3 residues: CASSRAYRASQNTEAFF. The CDR3 coding sequence is TGCGCCAGCAGCCGGGCCTACAGGGCGTCCCAGAACACTGAAGCTTTCTTT.

V and J are TRBV29-1 and TRBJ1-2, with TRBD1 identical over 9 bases. The CDR3 runs to 14 residues. With V trimmed by 6 bases and J by 2 bases, 7 bases remained unmatched. The V gene's germline CDR1 is SQVTM and CDR2 ANQGSEA. Written as DNA, the CDR3 is TGCAGCGTGGATCGACAGGGGGGCAACTATGGCTACACCTTC. It codes for CSVDRQGGNYGYTF.

A single count supports this clone. The rearrangement links TRBV6-5 to TRBJ2-7; the D gene is possibly TRBD2 (5 bases). Germline loops: CDR1 MNHEY, CDR2 SVGAGI. Trimming removed 9 bases at V and 0 bases at J, with 12 bases between. This CDR3 is 13 amino acids long. Here the CDR3 reads CASQRAASYEQYF. The CDR3, as DNA: TGTGCCAGTCAGAGGGCAGCCTCCTACGAGCAGTACTTC.

The chain links TRBV6-1 to TRBJ1-1; a weak D match, TRBD1 (6 bases). CDR1 and CDR2 (germline): MNHNS, SASEGT. Trimming removed 4 bases at V and 4 bases at J, with 13 bases between. There are 14 residues in the CDR3. The CDR3 region has the DNA TGTGCCAGCAGTGGCTTAGACAGGCGCACTGAAGCTTTCTTT. Protein: CASSGLDRRTEAFF.

The chain couples TRBV7-2 to TRBJ2-5; D is ambiguous. Germline loops: CDR1 SGHTA, CDR2 FQGNSA. The ends were cut back, 1 base at V and 10 bases at J, with 7 bases in the middle. CDR3 length: 11 residues. The CDR3 sequence: CASSLEHLQYF. In DNA, the CDR3 is TGTGCCAGCAGCTTAGAACACCTCCAGTACTTC.

The V gene is TRBV5-1, the J gene TRBJ2-1, with 8 bases that match TRBD1. In germline, CDR1 is SGHRS, CDR2 YFSETQ. CDR3 length: 16 residues. Trimming at V came to 0 bases and at J to 2 bases, leaving 4 bases not matched to a gene. CDR3 region: CASSLGDRITYNEQFF. DNA for the CDR3: TGCGCCAGCAGCTTGGGGGACAGGATCACCTACAATGAGCAGTTCTTC.

This chain connects TRBV5-4 to TRBJ1-2; 9 positions match TRBD1. Germline V gene data show CDR1 as SGHNT and CDR2 as YYREEE (reference sequence). The CDR3 runs 16 residues. Trimming cost V 0 bases and J 3 bases; bases outside gene matches: 6. The CDR3: CASSLGDRDPYYGYTF. The CDR3 region has the DNA TGTGCCAGCAGCTTGGGGGACAGGGACCCTTACTATGGCTACACCTTC.

The V gene is TRBV6-8, the J gene TRBJ2-2; no firm D call. CDR3 length: 16 residues. Germline V gene data show CDR1 as MNHGY and CDR2 as SAAAGT. The V and J ends lost 10 bases and 7 bases respectively, with 25 bases between them. CDR3 residues: CATAGLVRLRFGELFF. CDR3 bases: TGTGCCACGGCCGGGTTGGTTAGGCTACGCTTCGGGGAGCTGTTTTTT.

J is TRBJ2-1 and V is TRBV5-1, with 13 bases lining up with TRBD2. CDR3 size: 15 residues. Germline loops: CDR1 SGHRS, CDR2 YFSETQ. Trimming took 4 bases from V and 9 from J; bases not matched to a gene: 7. In DNA form, the CDR3 reads TGCGCCAGCAGCGTGACTAGCGGGGGGTATGGTGAGCAGTTCTTC. The encoded protein is CASSVTSGGYGEQFF.

V and J are TRBV19 and TRBJ2-5; TRBD2 agrees at 9 bases. The J segment lost 5 bases and the V segment lost 3 bases, leaving 7 bases of the junction unmatched. This CDR3 is built from 15 residues. CDR1 is LNHDA and CDR2 is SQIVND in the germline V gene (reference sequence). The CDR3 nucleotides are TGTGCCAGTAGTATTGCGGGGGGGCCGCGTGAGACCCAGTACTTC. Translating it yields CASSIAGGPRETQYF.

The CDR3 sequence: CASSLGGDRGNSPLHF. The CDR3 coding sequence is TGTGCCAGCAGCTTAGGTGGGGACAGGGGAAATTCACCCCTCCACTTT. The chain links TRBV7-6 to TRBJ1-6, with TRBD1 matching 10 bases. Germline V CDR1 and CDR2: SGHVS, FNYEAQ. The CDR3 is 16 residues long. Losses at the gene ends were 1 base for V and 7 bases for J; bases not matched to a gene: 4.

Concerning this clone itself: Its ends do not fully match the called genes, so a read error is possible. The gene calls are TRBV9 and TRBJ2-3, with 11 bases fitting TRBD2. CDR1 is SGDLS and CDR2 is YYNGEE in the germline V gene. The CDR3 contains 15 residues. The CDR3 DNA is TGTGCCAGCACCGTAGCGGGGGGGCACGCAGATACGCAGTATTTT. Amino acid sequence: CASTVAGGHADTQYF.

The chain combines TRBV9 with TRBJ2-5; the match to TRBD1 covers 7 bases. V was pared by 0 bases and J by 2 bases, with 4 bases of the junction left unmatched. In germline, CDR1 is SGDLS, CDR2 YYNGEE. The CDR3 length is 15 residues. In DNA, the CDR3 is TGTGCCAGCAGCGTAGGTGGACAGGCTCAAGAGACCCAGTACTTC. This codes for CASSVGGQAQETQYF.

The V gene is TRBV2, the J gene TRBJ1-6; tentative D call: TRBD1 (5 bases). Germline V gene lookup returns CDR1 SNHLY and CDR2 FYNNEI. CDR3 length: 15 amino acids. V lost 4 bases to trimming and J lost 7 bases, with 14 bases between them. CDR3 sequence: CASSGEGTRNSPLHF. The CDR3 nucleotides are TGTGCCAGCAGTGGGGAGGGGACGCGGAATTCACCCCTCCACTTT.

This rearrangement joins TRBV4-1 to TRBJ1-5, with 8 bases identical to TRBD1. The CDR3 runs 20 residues. Germline trimming cut 1 base from V and 8 bases from J; bases unmatched to any gene: 22. In germline, CDR1 is MGHRA, CDR2 YSYEKL. In nucleotides, the CDR3 is TGCGCCAGCAGCCAAGCCCTTTCTCGGACAGGGTTTACGAGGGAGGAGCCCCAGCATTTT. Translation: CASSQALSRTGFTREEPQHF.

The gene calls are TRBV12-1 and TRBJ2-1; the D call of TRBD2 is as the table states it, not checked on the DNA. TRBV12-1 is deemed a pseudogene. The CDR3 covers 15 residues. The DNA for the CDR3 is TGTGCCAGCAGCGGTGACTTACCCGAGTTCAATGAGCAGTTCTTC. Translated, it gives CASSGDLPEFNEQFF.

The chain links TRBV9 to TRBJ2-6; D not certain. The CDR3 has 14 amino acids. Trimming stripped 3 bases from V and 0 bases from J, with 4 bases between. From germline, CDR1 is SGDLS and CDR2 YYNGEE. This CDR3 reads CASSATSGANVLTF. The DNA for the CDR3 is TGTGCCAGCAGCGCTACCTCTGGGGCCAACGTCCTGACTTTC.

The chain is built from TRBV5-4 and TRBJ1-1; D may be TRBD1 (6 bases). V lost 3 bases, J lost 6 bases, and 9 bases lay in between. The CDR3 spans 12 residues. Germline loops: CDR1 SGHNT, CDR2 YYREEE (reference sequence). CDR3 sequence: CASSWGQAEAFF. The CDR3 DNA reads as TGTGCCAGCAGCTGGGGGCAGGCTGAAGCTTTCTTT. Variable domain in full (rest from reference TRBV5-4 and TRBJ1-1): ETGVTQSPTHLIKTRGQQVTLRCSSQSGHNTVSWYQQALGQGPQFIFQYYREEENGRGNFPPRFSGLQFPNYSSELNVNALELDDSALYLCASSWGQAEAFFGQGTRLTVV.

The chain employs TRBV7-9 and TRBJ2-3; D uncertain. Trimming took off 1 base at V and 4 bases at J, with 3 bases between the two ends. CDR3 length: 12 amino acids. Germline CDR1 and CDR2: SEHNR and FQNEAQ (reference sequence). The CDR3 DNA is TGTGCCAGCAGCTTAGGAGCAGATACGCAGTATTTT. Protein sequence: CASSLGADTQYF.

The chain carries TRBV7-8 and TRBJ2-5; 7 bases map to TRBD1. This CDR3 is built from 14 residues. The trim removed 5 bases at V and 3 bases at J, leaving 6 bases unmatched. From germline, CDR1 is SGHVS and CDR2 FQNEAQ. CDR3 loop: CASSGPTGKETQYF. In DNA, the CDR3 is TGTGCCAGCAGCGGACCGACAGGGAAAGAGACCCAGTACTTC.